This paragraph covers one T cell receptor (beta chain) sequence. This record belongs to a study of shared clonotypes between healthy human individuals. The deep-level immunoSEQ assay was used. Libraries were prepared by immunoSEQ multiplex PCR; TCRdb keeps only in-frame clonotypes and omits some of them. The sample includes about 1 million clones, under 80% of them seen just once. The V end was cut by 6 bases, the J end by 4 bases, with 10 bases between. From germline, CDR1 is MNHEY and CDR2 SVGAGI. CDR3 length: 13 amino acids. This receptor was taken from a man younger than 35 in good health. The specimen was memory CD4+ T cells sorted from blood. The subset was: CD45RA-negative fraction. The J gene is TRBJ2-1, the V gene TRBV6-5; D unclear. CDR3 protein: CASSVHGYNEQFF. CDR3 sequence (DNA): TGTGCCAGCAGCGTACACGGGTACAATGAGCAGTTCTTC.